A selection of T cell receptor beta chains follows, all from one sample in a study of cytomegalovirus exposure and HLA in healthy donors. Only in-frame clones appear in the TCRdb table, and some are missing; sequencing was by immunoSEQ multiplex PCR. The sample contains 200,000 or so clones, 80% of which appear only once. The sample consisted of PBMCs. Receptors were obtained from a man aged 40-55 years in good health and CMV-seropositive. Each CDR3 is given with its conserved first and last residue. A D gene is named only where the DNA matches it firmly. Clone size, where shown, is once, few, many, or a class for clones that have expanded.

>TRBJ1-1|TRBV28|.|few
CASGARAAFF
TGTGCCAGCGGGGCCAGGGCAGCTTTCTTT
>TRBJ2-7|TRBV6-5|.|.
CASTPQGSSYEQYF
TGTGCCAGCACCCCTCAGGGGTCCTCCTACGAGCAGTACTTC
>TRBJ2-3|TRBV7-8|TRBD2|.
CASSLGSGGGPDTQYF
TGTGCCAGCAGCTTAGGGAGCGGGGGGGGCCCAGATACGCAGTATTTT
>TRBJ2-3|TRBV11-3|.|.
CASSPGDTDTQYF
TGTGCCAGCAGTCCCGGGGACACAGATACGCAGTATTTT
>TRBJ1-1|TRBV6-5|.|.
CASSLKPNTEAFF
TGTGCCAGCAGCCTAAAACCTAACACTGAAGCTTTCTTT
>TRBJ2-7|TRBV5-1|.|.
CASGRGGILSYEQYF
TGCGCCAGCGGTAGGGGCGGAATACTCTCCTACGAGCAGTACTTC
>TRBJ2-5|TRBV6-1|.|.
CASSEFREVGETQYF
TGTGCCAGCAGTGAATTCAGGGAGGTGGGAGAGACCCAGTACTTC
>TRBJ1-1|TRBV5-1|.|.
CASSRWTLPNTEAFF
TGCGCCAGCAGCCGTTGGACTCTGCCTAACACTGAAGCTTTCTTT
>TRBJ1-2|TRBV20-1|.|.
CSAGGPGGYTF
TGCAGTGCTGGAGGGCCGGGTGGCTACACCTTC
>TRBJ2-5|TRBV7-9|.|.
CASSLGSRYRETQYF
TGTGCCAGCAGCTTAGGGTCCAGGTATAGAGAGACCCAGTACTTC
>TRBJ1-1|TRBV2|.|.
CASSEALGQPWAEAFF
TGTGCCAGCAGTGAAGCGCTTGGGCAGCCATGGGCTGAAGCTTTCTTT
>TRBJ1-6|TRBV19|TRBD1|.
CATRTGSNSPLHF
TGTGCCACCCGGACAGGGTCCAATTCACCCCTCCACTTT
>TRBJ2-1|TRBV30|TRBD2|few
CAWSLGLAGGPNEQFF
TGTGCCTGGAGCTTGGGACTAGCGGGGGGCCCCAATGAGCAGTTCTTC
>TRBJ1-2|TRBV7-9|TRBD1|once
CASSLTGAANYGYTF
TGTGCCAGCAGCCTAACAGGGGCAGCTAACTATGGCTACACCTTC
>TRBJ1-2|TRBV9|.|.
CASSVDGGYGYTF
TGTGCCAGCAGCGTAGATGGCGGCTATGGCTACACCTTC
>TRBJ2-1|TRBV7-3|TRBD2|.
CASSLSSGGNSYNEQFF
TGTGCCAGCAGCTTAAGTAGCGGGGGGAACTCCTACAATGAGCAGTTCTTC
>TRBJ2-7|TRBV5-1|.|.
CAGSGPGSYEQYF
TGCGCCGGCAGCGGTCCGGGGTCCTACGAGCAGTACTTC
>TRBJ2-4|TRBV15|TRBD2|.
CATSRGGLAGGLAKNIQYF
TGTGCCACCAGCAGGGGGGGGCTAGCGGGGGGACTAGCCAAAAACATTCAGTACTTC
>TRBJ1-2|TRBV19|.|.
CASSISGRGGGYGYTF
TGTGCCAGTAGTATCTCCGGCAGGGGCGGAGGCTATGGCTACACCTTC
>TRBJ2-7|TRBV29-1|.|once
CSVVRDTSSYEQYF
TGCAGCGTCGTCCGGGACACGAGCTCCTACGAGCAGTACTTC
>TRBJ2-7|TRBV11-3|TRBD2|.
CASSSTSGGGEQYF
TGTGCCAGCAGCTCGACTAGCGGGGGGGGCGAGCAGTACTTC
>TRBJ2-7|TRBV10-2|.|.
CATSVQGSYEQYF
TGCGCCACCTCAGTACAGGGATCCTACGAGCAGTACTTC
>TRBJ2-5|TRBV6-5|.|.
CASSSGVTQYF
TGTGCCAGCAGTTCAGGGGTGACCCAGTACTTC
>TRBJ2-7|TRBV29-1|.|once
CSVERDNPYEQYF
TGCAGCGTTGAAAGGGACAACCCCTACGAGCAGTACTTC
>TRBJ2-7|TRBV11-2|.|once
CASRPTGTNPYEQYF
TGTGCCAGCAGACCAACAGGAACTAATCCTTACGAGCAGTACTTC
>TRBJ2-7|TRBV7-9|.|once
CASSQGGYEQYF
TGTGCCAGCAGCCAGGGGGGATACGAGCAGTACTTC
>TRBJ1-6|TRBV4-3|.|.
CASSQDMKSSYNSPLHF
TGCGCCAGCAGCCAAGATATGAAGAGCTCCTATAATTCACCCCTCCACTTT
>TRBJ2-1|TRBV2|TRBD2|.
CASNLAGGLTEQFF
TGTGCCAGCAACCTAGCGGGGGGGCTTACTGAGCAGTTCTTC
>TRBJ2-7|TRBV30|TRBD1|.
CAWSGGTGVEQYF
TGTGCCTGGAGTGGCGGGACAGGCGTCGAGCAGTACTTC
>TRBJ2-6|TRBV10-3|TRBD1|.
CAISGQGAPGANVLTF
TGTGCCATCAGTGGACAGGGGGCGCCCGGGGCCAACGTCCTGACTTTC
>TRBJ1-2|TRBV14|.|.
CASSRREHYGYTF
TGTGCCAGCAGCCGGCGGGAGCACTATGGCTACACCTTC
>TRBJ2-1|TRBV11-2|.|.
CASSLGRKTTSSYNEQFF
TGTGCCAGCAGCTTAGGTCGTAAAACCACCAGCTCCTACAATGAGCAGTTCTTC
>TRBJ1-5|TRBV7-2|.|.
CASSLSFGNQPQHF
TGTGCCAGCAGCTTGTCCTTCGGGAATCAGCCCCAGCATTTT
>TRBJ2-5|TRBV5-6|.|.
CASSLAGLTWGTQYF
TGTGCCAGCAGCTTGGCTGGACTGACATGGGGGACCCAGTACTTC
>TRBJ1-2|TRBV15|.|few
CATSRGGANYGYTF
TGTGCCACCAGCAGAGGGGGAGCTAACTATGGCTACACCTTC
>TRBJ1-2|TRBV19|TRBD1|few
CASNQMAGQGLYGYTF
TGTGCCAGTAATCAGATGGCGGGACAGGGCCTTTATGGCTACACCTTC
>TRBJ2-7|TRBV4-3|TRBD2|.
CASSPGRGTYEQYF
TGCGCCAGCAGCCCCGGGCGGGGGACCTACGAGCAGTACTTC
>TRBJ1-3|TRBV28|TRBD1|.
CASSPGGTPSGNTIYF
TGTGCCAGCAGTCCAGGGGGGACCCCCTCTGGAAACACCATATATTTT
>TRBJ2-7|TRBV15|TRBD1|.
CATSPPRGDSSYEQYF
TGTGCCACCAGCCCCCCCAGAGGGGACAGTTCCTACGAGCAGTACTTC
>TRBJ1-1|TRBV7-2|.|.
CASNQGLRNTEAFF
TGTGCCAGCAACCAGGGTCTCCGGAACACTGAAGCTTTCTTT
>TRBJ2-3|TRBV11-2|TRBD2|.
CASSLEGPLAIDTQYF
TGTGCCAGCAGCTTAGAAGGGCCACTAGCGATAGATACGCAGTATTTT
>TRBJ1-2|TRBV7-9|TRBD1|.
CASSLASGGGYGYTF
TGTGCCAGCAGCTTAGCTTCAGGGGGCGGGTATGGCTACACCTTC
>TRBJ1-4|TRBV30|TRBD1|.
CAWRDRGRGNEKLFF
TGTGCCTGGAGGGACAGGGGAAGGGGTAATGAAAAACTGTTTTTT
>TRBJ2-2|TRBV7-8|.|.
CASSLKSYYTGELFF
TGTGCCAGCAGCTTAAAGTCCTACTACACCGGGGAGCTGTTTTTT
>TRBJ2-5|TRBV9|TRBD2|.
CASSVAGGPETQYF
TGTGCCAGCAGCGTAGCGGGGGGGCCGGAGACCCAGTACTTC
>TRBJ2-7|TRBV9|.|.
CASSAGGGGEQYF
TGTGCCAGCAGCGCAGGTGGAGGAGGCGAGCAGTACTTC
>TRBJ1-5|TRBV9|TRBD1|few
CASSVGLARSTGRRDQPQHF
TGTGCCAGCAGCGTAGGGCTAGCTCGGTCGACAGGGAGGAGAGATCAGCCCCAGCATTTT
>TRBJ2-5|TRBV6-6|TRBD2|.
CASKAGGGQETQYF
TGTGCCAGCAAGGCCGGGGGGGGTCAAGAGACCCAGTACTTC
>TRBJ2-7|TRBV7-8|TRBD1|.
CASSLGQQAYEQYF
TGTGCCAGCAGCTTGGGACAGCAAGCCTACGAGCAGTACTTC
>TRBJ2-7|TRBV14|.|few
CASSQGGNEQYF
TGTGCCAGCAGCCAAGGAGGTAACGAGCAGTACTTC
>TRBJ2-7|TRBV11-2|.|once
CASSLGGGGHISNEQYF
TGTGCCAGCAGCTTAGGGGGAGGGGGGCATATCTCTAACGAGCAGTACTTC
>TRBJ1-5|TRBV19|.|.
CASIKREGSHSNQPQHF
TGTGCCAGTATAAAGCGGGAGGGATCCCATAGCAATCAGCCCCAGCATTTT
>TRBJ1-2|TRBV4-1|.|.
CASSHEVNPSLGGYTF
TGCGCCAGCAGCCACGAAGTTAATCCTTCCCTCGGGGGCTACACCTTC
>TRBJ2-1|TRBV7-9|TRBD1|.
CASSPGQFNEQFF
TGTGCCAGCAGCCCGGGACAGTTCAATGAGCAGTTCTTC